One and the same sample provided the 8 T cell receptor beta chains below, sequenced in a study of CD8 T cells in ankylosing spondylitis. Study findings and constraints: A TCR beta motif of several highly homologous variants appeared characteristic of ankylosing spondylitis blood.

TCRdb reanalysed the 5' RACE reads using MiXCR and keeps one entry per CDR3 protein. This sample yields around 770,000 distinct CDR3 sequences, of which 10% to 15% are seen a single time; approximately 0.46% belongs to the top ten. These receptors' targets are unknown. Input material: blood, either unsorted or a sorted T cell fraction (not recorded which). All receptors come from a male donor with ankylosing spondylitis.

The CDR3 here is CASSEGRGVGSNEQFF. The CDR3 nucleotides are TGTGCCAGCAGTGAAGGTAGGGGGGTCGGAAGCAATGAGCAGTTCTTC. V gene TRBV6-1 combines with J gene TRBJ2-1; TRBD1 or TRBD2 may be the D gene (6 bases each). This CDR3 has 16 amino acids. The V gene's germline CDR1 is MNHNS and CDR2 SASEGT. V was clipped by 1 base and J by 6 bases, with 16 bases between them.

Comments on this clonotype: Relative to the germline gene, one junction end is altered; a read error may explain this. This sequence joins TRBV7-7 and TRBJ2-1; weak D call: TRBD2 (5 bases). The CDR3 loop spans 13 amino acids. The germline V gene has CDR1 SSHAT and CDR2 FNYEAQ (reference sequence). The DNA for the CDR3 is TGTGCTAGCAGCTTAGCGTTCCACAATGAGCAGTTCTTC. It codes for CASSLAFHNEQFF.

This chain joins TRBV6-1 and TRBJ2-7, with a weak D call TRBD1 (6 bases). CDR1 is MNHNS and CDR2 is SASEGT in the germline V gene. The CDR3 contains 14 residues. The V gene lost 6 bases and the J gene lost 2 bases, with 14 bases spanning the gap. The CDR3 is CASSHRQAPYEQYF. In DNA form, the CDR3 reads TGTGCCAGCAGCCATCGACAGGCGCCCTACGAGCAGTACTTC.

This clonotype was counted between two and nine times. The chain uses TRBV6-5 and TRBJ2-7; weak D call: TRBD2 (5 bases). Germline V gene lookup returns CDR1 MNHEY and CDR2 SVGAGI. Trimming cost V 0 bases and J 7 bases, with 13 bases left between them. CDR3 length equals 14 residues. In DNA, the CDR3 is TGTGCCAGCAGTTACTCGTGGGTTACGGGGGAGCAGTACTTC. It translates to CASSYSWVTGEQYF.

This clonotype was detected only a few times. The rearrangement links TRBV7-2 to TRBJ2-7, with a tentative D call TRBD1 (6 bases). CDR1 is SGHTA and CDR2 is FQGNSA in the germline V gene. V lost 3 bases, J lost 3 bases, and 12 bases lay in between. The CDR3 is 14 amino acids. CDR3 loop: CASSFAPGDYEQYF. Written as DNA, the CDR3 is TGTGCCAGCAGCTTTGCCCCAGGGGACTACGAGCAGTACTTC.

This clonotype was detected only a few times. CDR3 region: CATSRDRGGVGEQFF. DNA of the CDR3: TGTGCCACCAGCAGAGATAGGGGCGGGGTGGGAGAGCAGTTCTTC. The chain links TRBV15 to TRBJ2-1; perhaps TRBD2 as D (6 bases). CDR1 LNHNV and CDR2 YYDKDF come from the germline V gene (reference sequence). There are 15 residues in the CDR3. Trimming removed 0 bases at V and 10 bases at J, with 16 bases between.

This clonotype was counted only a few times. The genes are TRBV5-1 and TRBJ1-6; TRBD1 aligns across 8 bases. V lost 3 bases to trimming and J lost 9 bases; unmatched junction nucleotides: 11. Looked up from germline, CDR1 is SGHRS and CDR2 is YFSETQ. The CDR3 covers 16 residues. As DNA, the CDR3 is TGCGCCAGCAGCTCGGGGACAGGAGGTCATGGTTCACCCCTCCACTTT. This codes for CASSSGTGGHGSPLHF.

This clonotype appeared a few times. The rearrangement links TRBV20-1 to TRBJ2-5, with TRBD1 identical over 9 bases. The trim removed 3 bases at V and 1 base at J, leaving 6 bases unmatched. The CDR3 length is 15 residues. Germline V CDR1 and CDR2: DFQATT, SNEGSKA (reference sequence). The CDR3 DNA reads as TGCAGTGCTAGCCCCGGGACAGGGAGCCAAGAGACCCAGTACTTC. It specifies CSASPGTGSQETQYF.